The clone carrying this TCR beta chain was seen many times. Its cognate antigen is unknown. This specimen belongs to a study of glioma-infiltrating T cells. Overall study results and limits: Gliomas, especially low-grade, showed above-expected tissue-blood divergence; non-neoplastic patients showed below.

Trimming removed 5 bases from V and 0 bases from J, with 4 bases in between. CDR1 SEHNR and CDR2 FQNEAQ come from the germline V gene (reference sequence). The CDR3 has 12 amino acids. Amplification of TCR alpha and beta CDR3 regions from RNA used iRepertoire nested multiplex PCR. TCRdb redid the calling of the multiplex PCR reads with MiXCR, one entry per CDR3 protein. There are approximately 100,000 distinct CDR3 sequences in the sample; around 29% occur only once, and 44% lies in the top ten. The gene calls are TRBV7-9 and TRBJ1-1; no reliable D call. The receptor was derived from a human donor with low-grade glioma or glioblastoma, undergoing nonglioma brain surgery, or in good health (not recorded which). The sequenced material came from glioma tissue, nonneoplastic brain tissue, or PBMCs (not recorded which). CDR3 sequence: CASSPMNTEAFF. The CDR3 DNA reads as TGTGCCAGCAGCCCCATGAACACTGAAGCTTTCTTT.